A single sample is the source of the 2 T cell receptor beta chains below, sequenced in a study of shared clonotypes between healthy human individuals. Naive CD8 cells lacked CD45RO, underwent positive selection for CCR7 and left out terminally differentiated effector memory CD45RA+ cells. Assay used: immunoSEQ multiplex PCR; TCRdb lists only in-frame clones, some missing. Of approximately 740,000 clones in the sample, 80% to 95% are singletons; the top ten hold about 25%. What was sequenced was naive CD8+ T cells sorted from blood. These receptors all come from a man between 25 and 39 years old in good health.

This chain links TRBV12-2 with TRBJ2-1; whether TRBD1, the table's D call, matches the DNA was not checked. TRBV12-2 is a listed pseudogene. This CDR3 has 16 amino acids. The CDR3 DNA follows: TGTGCAAGTCGCTTTTACCGGGACAGACAATACAATGAGCAGTTCTTC. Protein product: CASRFYRDRQYNEQFF.

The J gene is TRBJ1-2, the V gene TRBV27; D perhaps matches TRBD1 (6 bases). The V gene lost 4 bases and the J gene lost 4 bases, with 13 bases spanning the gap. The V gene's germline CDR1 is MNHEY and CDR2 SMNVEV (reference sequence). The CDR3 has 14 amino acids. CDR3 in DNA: TGTGCCAGCAGTTCCGGGGGCGCAGGCTATGGCTACACCTTC. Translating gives CASSSGGAGYGYTF.